The 20 T cell receptor beta chains in this list originate from one sample, sequenced in a study of T cells in Graves' hyperthyroidism and ophthalmopathy. RNA transcripts served as the template for amplifying TCR beta CDR3 regions. Carried out on the TCR CDR3, a first-round RT-PCR used the HTBI primer set. From the multiplex PCR reads, TCRdb called clonotypes with MiXCR, one entry per CDR3 protein. The table has around 600,000 distinct CDR3 sequences, approximately 14% seen once. Sequencing was done on a sample of blood. The receptors stem from a young woman with Graves' ophthalmopathy.

The chain joins TRBV9 to TRBJ2-7, with TRBD2 identical over 9 bases. The germline gives CDR1 SGDLS, CDR2 YYNGEE. This CDR3 spans 16 amino acids. V was clipped by 0 bases and J by 4 bases; unmatched bases: 8. CDR3: CASSVASGINVYEQYF. The DNA for the CDR3 is TGTGCCAGCAGCGTAGCTAGCGGGATAAACGTTTACGAGCAGTACTTC.

This rearrangement joins TRBV19 to TRBJ2-5; 8 bases are a match to TRBD2. This CDR3 comprises 13 residues. The trim removed 6 bases at V and 5 bases at J, leaving 5 bases unmatched. Per germline, CDR1 LNHDA and CDR2 SQIVND (reference sequence). The CDR3 spells CASSGRDMETQYF. CDR3 DNA: TGTGCCAGTAGCGGGAGGGACATGGAGACCCAGTACTTC.

This clonotype was seen ten or more times. V usage is TRBV25-1 and J usage is TRBJ2-1; possible D gene TRBD1, 5 bases. The CDR3 consists of 14 residues. Trimming cost V 4 bases and J 7 bases, with 14 bases left between them. CDR1 and CDR2 (germline): MGHDK, SYGVNS. The CDR3 sequence: CASSGGDGRNEQFF. The CDR3 nucleotides are TGTGCCAGCAGTGGGGGCGACGGCCGGAATGAGCAGTTCTTC.

This clonotype was detected a few times. The rearrangement uses TRBV20-1 and TRBJ2-3, with D perhaps matching TRBD1 or TRBD2 (5 bases each). This CDR3 comprises 14 residues. Trimming cost V 5 bases and J 2 bases, with 14 bases left between them. From germline, CDR1 is DFQATT and CDR2 SNEGSKA (reference sequence). CDR3 nucleotides: TGCAGTGCTCCCGGGACGGTAATCACAGATACGCAGTATTTT. This codes for CSAPGTVITDTQYF.

The rearrangement links TRBV30 to TRBJ2-7, with 8 positions matching TRBD1. Per germline, CDR1 GTSNPN and CDR2 SVGIG (reference sequence). J gave up 3 bases and V 1 base, and 5 bases lay outside the gene matches. This CDR3 contains 14 residues. CDR3 bases: TGTGCCTGGAGTGGGGGACAGGAACTCTACGAGCAGTACTTC. It is translated as CAWSGGQELYEQYF. The variable domain in full, completed from reference TRBV30 and TRBJ2-7, reads SQTIHQWPATLVQPVGSPLSLECTVEGTSNPNLYWYRQAAGRGLQLLFYSVGIGQISSEVPQNLSASRPQDRQFILSSKKLLLSDSGFYLCAWSGGQELYEQYFGPGTRLTVT.

This rearrangement joins TRBV19 to TRBJ1-1; D ambiguous. Deletions cut 5 bases from V and 8 bases from J, with 15 bases between. The CDR3 has 13 residues. The germline V gene encodes CDR1 LNHDA and CDR2 SQIVND (reference sequence). As DNA, the CDR3 is TGTGCCAGTAGTCTGCTTGGCCGAGAGGAAGCTTTCTTT. It is translated as CASSLLGREEAFF.

The chain links TRBV20-1 to TRBJ2-7, with D maybe TRBD1 (7 bases). The CDR3 runs 13 residues. CDR1 DFQATT and CDR2 SNEGSKA come from the germline V gene (reference sequence). Trimming pared 0 bases from V and 9 bases from J, leaving 15 bases between. The CDR3 DNA sequence: TGCAGTGCTAGAGACCTCCTTCAGGGGGGGCAGTACTTC. It encodes CSARDLLQGGQYF.

This clonotype was seen a few times. The chain employs TRBV15 and TRBJ2-7; unclear D gene. V was pared by 0 bases and J by 7 bases, with 7 bases between. CDR3 length equals 12 residues. The germline gives CDR1 LNHNV, CDR2 YYDKDF (reference sequence). CDR3 nucleotide sequence: TGTGCCACCAGCAGAGAGTGGTTGGAGCAGTACTTC. As protein: CATSREWLEQYF.

The sample holds many counts of this clonotype. V gene TRBV20-1 combines with J gene TRBJ2-5, with D perhaps TRBD2 (6 bases). V was shortened by 6 bases and J by 5 bases, with 16 bases between the two germline ends. CDR1 and CDR2 (germline): DFQATT, SNEGSKA (reference sequence). The CDR3 extends over 13 amino acids. The CDR3 loop is CSAWGVDTETQYF. DNA of the CDR3: TGCAGTGCATGGGGGGTAGATACCGAGACCCAGTACTTC.

This clonotype has a count of ten or more. This rearrangement joins TRBV6-1 to TRBJ1-5; 8 nucleotides align to TRBD1. Germline V gene sequence: CDR1 MNHNS, CDR2 SASEGT. CDR3 size: 15 residues. Trimming removed 5 bases from V and 3 bases from J; junction bases left unmatched: 6. CDR3 sequence (DNA): TGTGCCAGCAGTTATGCAGGGGGCAACAATCAGCCCCAGCATTTT. This encodes CASSYAGGNNQPQHF.

The chain is built from TRBV20-1 and TRBJ2-4; TRBD1 might be the D (6 bases). Trimming shortened V by 5 bases and J by 6 bases, and 14 bases separated the two germline ends. CDR3 length equals 13 residues. Germline assignment: CDR1 DFQATT and CDR2 SNEGSKA (reference sequence). CDR3 in amino acids: CSAPQGFLNIQYF. CDR3 coding DNA: TGCAGTGCTCCTCAGGGGTTTTTAAACATTCAGTACTTC.

This clonotype showed up many times. This chain joins TRBV7-2 and TRBJ2-5; no firm D call. The ends were cut back, 5 bases at V and 5 bases at J, with 9 bases in the middle. Per germline, CDR1 SGHTA and CDR2 FQGNSA. This CDR3 has 12 amino acids. CDR3 residues: CASSQSAETQYF. CDR3 nucleotides: TGTGCCAGCAGCCAATCCGCGGAGACCCAGTACTTC.

This chain links TRBV7-2 with TRBJ2-3, with 11 bases identical to TRBD2. The CDR3 consists of 16 residues. Germline values: CDR1 SGHTA, CDR2 FQGNSA. J lost 3 bases, V lost 3 bases, and 5 bases had no gene match. The DNA of the CDR3 is TGTGCCAGCAGCTTTATGAGGACTAGCGGGACAGATACGCAGTATTTT. This gives the protein CASSFMRTSGTDTQYF.

At least ten counts were recorded for this clonotype. The chain combines TRBV27 with TRBJ2-5; D call uncertain. The V gene lost 5 bases and the J gene lost 0 bases, with 7 bases spanning the gap. Germline V gene lookup returns CDR1 MNHEY and CDR2 SMNVEV (reference sequence). The CDR3 totals 13 residues. CDR3 in DNA: TGTGCCAGCAGTCCCTCGTACCAAGAGACCCAGTACTTC. It yields the protein CASSPSYQETQYF.

There are a few counts of this clonotype. This sequence joins TRBV6-1 and TRBJ1-4; TRBD1 matches at 11 bases. The J segment lost 7 bases and the V segment lost 5 bases, leaving 3 bases of the junction unmatched. Looked up from germline, CDR1 is MNHNS and CDR2 is SASEGT. The CDR3 has 14 amino acids. CDR3 sequence: CASSKDRGPEKLFF. In DNA form, the CDR3 reads TGTGCCAGCAGTAAGGACAGGGGGCCTGAAAAACTGTTTTTT.

This clonotype came up many times. The rearrangement joins TRBV24-1 to TRBJ2-1; D uncertain. V was trimmed by 1 base and J by 5 bases, leaving 11 bases between them. The CDR3 is 15 amino acids. Per germline, CDR1 KGHDR and CDR2 SFDVKD. In nucleotides, the CDR3 is TGTGCCACCAGTGATTTAAGGCTACTTCACAATGAGCAGTTCTTC. Its protein is CATSDLRLLHNEQFF.

The genes are TRBV20-1 and TRBJ1-2; 9 nucleotides line up with TRBD1. After removal of 0 bases from V and 2 bases from J, the junction contained 10 bases not matched to a gene. CDR1 is DFQATT and CDR2 is SNEGSKA in the germline V gene (reference sequence). The CDR3 has 17 residues. Here the CDR3 DNA reads TGCAGTGCTAGAGATAACAGGGGGCGCAGAGTGAACTATGGCTACACCTTC. This gives the protein CSARDNRGRRVNYGYTF.

In its sample, this clonotype was seen many times. This sequence joins TRBV27 and TRBJ1-2; tentative D call: TRBD1 (6 bases). The CDR3 extends over 15 amino acids. Germline CDR1 MNHEY, CDR2 SMNVEV (reference sequence). V lost 0 bases to trimming and J lost 2 bases, with 10 bases between them. CDR3 sequence: CASSLSGGPNYGYTF. The CDR3 DNA sequence: TGTGCCAGCAGTTTATCTGGGGGGCCCAACTATGGCTACACCTTC.

Note on this clonotype: Given a much more abundant clone one base away, this may be a read error. This chain uses TRBV5-5 with TRBJ2-7; a possible D gene is TRBD1 (7 bases). Germline V gives CDR1 SGHKS, CDR2 YYEKEE (reference sequence). The CDR3 has 13 residues. The CDR3 nucleotides are TGTGGCAGCAGCGTCGACAGGGCGGGGGAGCAGTACTTC. Translation: CGSSVDRAGEQYF. The complete variable domain, with remaining parts taken from reference TRBV5-5 and TRBJ2-7, reads DAGVTQSPTHLIKTRGQQVTLRCSPISGHKSVSWYQQVLGQGPQFIFQYYEKEERGRGNFPDRFSARQFPNYSSELNVNALLLGDSALYLCGSSVDRAGEQYFGPGTRLTVT.

In regard to this clonotype: Since a much larger clone is just one base distant, this may be a read error. This chain joins TRBV30 and TRBJ1-5, with D possibly matching TRBD1 (6 bases). CDR1 and CDR2 (germline): GTSNPN, SVGIG (reference sequence). V lost 2 bases and J 7 bases, leaving 12 bases between the germline ends. The CDR3 has 13 amino acids. The CDR3 sequence: CAWSMRGEQPQHF. The CDR3 DNA follows: TGTGCCTGGAGTATGAGGGGGGAACAGCCCCAGCATTTT.